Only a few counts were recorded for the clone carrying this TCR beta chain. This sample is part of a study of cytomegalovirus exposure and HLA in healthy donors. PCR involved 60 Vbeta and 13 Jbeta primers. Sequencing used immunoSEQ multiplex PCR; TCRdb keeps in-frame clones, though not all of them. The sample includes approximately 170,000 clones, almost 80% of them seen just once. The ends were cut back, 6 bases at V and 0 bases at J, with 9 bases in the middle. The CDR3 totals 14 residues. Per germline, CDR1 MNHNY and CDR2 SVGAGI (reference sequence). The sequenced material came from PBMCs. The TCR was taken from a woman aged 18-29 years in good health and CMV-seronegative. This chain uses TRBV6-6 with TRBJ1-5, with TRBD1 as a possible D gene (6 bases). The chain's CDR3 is CASSRDNSNQPQHF. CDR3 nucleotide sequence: TGTGCCAGCAGCCGGGACAATAGCAATCAGCCCCAGCATTTT.